This entry lists 25 T cell receptor beta chains sequenced from one sample in a study of OX40 agonist ivuxolimab in advanced cancers. Using immunoSEQ multiplex PCR, the repertoire was profiled, and TCRdb retains in-frame clones only, with some absent. The sample contains fewer than 25,000 clones, over 80% of which appear only once. Here the sequenced sample was CD4+ or CD8+ T cells sorted from blood, taken in a trial of the OX40 agonist ivuxolimab. The receptors come from an adult with an advanced solid tumor such as melanoma, head and neck, liver or kidney cancer.

The chain employs TRBV7-9 and TRBJ1-1; possible D gene TRBD1, 5 bases. Germline V gene data show CDR1 as SEHNR and CDR2 as FQNEAQ (reference sequence). CDR3 length: 15 residues. V was shortened by 4 bases and J by 2 bases, with 14 bases between the two germline ends. The DNA for the CDR3 is TGTGCCAGCAGCTCCCCTCCAGGGCGTAACACTGAAGCTTTCTTT. This codes for CASSSPPGRNTEAFF. Full variable domain (remainder filled in from reference TRBV7-9 and TRBJ1-1): DTGVSQNPRHKITKRGQNVTFRCDPISEHNRLYWYRQTLGQGPEFLTYFQNEAQLEKSRLLSDRFSAERPKGSFSTLEIQRTEQGDSAMYLCASSSPPGRNTEAFFGQGTRLTVV.

CDR3 loop: CASSEAGLLRTYGYTF. Here the CDR3 DNA reads TGTGCCAGCAGTGAAGCGGGCCTACTCAGGACCTATGGCTACACCTTC. This chain connects TRBV6-1 to TRBJ1-2; no definite D call. The germline V gene encodes CDR1 MNHNS and CDR2 SASEGT. V was pared by 0 bases and J by 4 bases, with 15 bases between. The CDR3 sequence is 16 residues long.

This clone came up a few times. V usage is TRBV6-5 and J usage is TRBJ2-2; D is perhaps TRBD1 (6 bases). Germline V CDR1 and CDR2: MNHEY, SVGAGI. The V end was cut by 10 bases, the J end by 6 bases, with 15 bases between. The CDR3 is made up of 13 amino acids. DNA of the CDR3: TGTGCCACATGGAACAGGGCCTCCGGGGAGCTGTTTTTT. Residues: CATWNRASGELFF.

The V gene is TRBV2, the J gene TRBJ1-4; TRBD1 is a possible D gene (5 bases). The CDR3 is 13 residues long. Germline V CDR1 and CDR2: SNHLY, FYNNEI. V was pared by 4 bases and J by 7 bases, with 10 bases between. The CDR3 DNA follows: TGTGCCAGCAGTGGGGACTTAAGTGAAAAACTGTTTTTT. It is translated as CASSGDLSEKLFF.

This chain uses TRBV9 with TRBJ2-3, with D uncertain. Per germline, CDR1 SGDLS and CDR2 YYNGEE. Deletions cut 2 bases from V and 4 bases from J, with 14 bases between. The CDR3 covers 15 residues. For the CDR3, the DNA is TGTGCCAGCAGCGTTTCAACCAGTTTTGCAGATACGCAGTATTTT. Its translation: CASSVSTSFADTQYF.

The V and J genes are TRBV6-6 and TRBJ1-1; D possibly corresponds to TRBD1 (5 bases). Germline V CDR1 and CDR2: MNHNY, SVGAGI (reference sequence). This CDR3 comprises 12 residues. CDR3 DNA sequence: TGTGCTTGCGGGCAGGGGAACACTGAAGCTTTCTTT. Protein product: CACGQGNTEAFF.

The V gene is TRBV6-1, the J gene TRBJ2-7; 10 positions match TRBD2. The germline V gene has CDR1 MNHNS and CDR2 SASEGT. The CDR3 is 14 residues long. The junction had 3 bases not matched to a gene; V was cut back by 6 bases and J by 1 base. CDR3 loop: CASRSAGGSYEQYF. CDR3 sequence (DNA): TGTGCCAGCAGGTCAGCGGGAGGGTCCTACGAGCAGTACTTC.

This chain joins TRBV7-9 and TRBJ1-1; D perhaps matches TRBD1 (5 bases). The germline V gene has CDR1 SEHNR and CDR2 FQNEAQ (reference sequence). The CDR3 sequence is 12 residues long. The V end lost 11 bases, the J end lost 5 bases, and 15 bases lay between the germline ends. Here the CDR3 reads CAVGRQGTEAFF. Written as DNA, the CDR3 is TGTGCCGTCGGACGGCAGGGTACTGAAGCTTTCTTT.

This rearrangement joins TRBV6-5 to TRBJ1-1; 7 positions agree with TRBD1. Germline V CDR1 and CDR2: MNHEY, SVGAGI. The CDR3 is 14 residues long. The trim removed 6 bases at V and 6 bases at J, leaving 10 bases unmatched. CDR3: CASRRPGQPSEAFF. The CDR3 DNA reads TGTGCCAGCAGACGCCCGGGACAGCCATCTGAAGCTTTCTTT.

This clone has a single count. The chain recombines TRBV18 with TRBJ2-2; either TRBD1 or TRBD2 may fit D (5 bases each). Germline assignment: CDR1 KGHSH and CDR2 LQKENI. Deletions cut 4 bases from V and 3 bases from J, with 15 bases between. The CDR3 contains 16 residues. The CDR3 DNA reads as TGTGCCAGCTCACGGAGGACAAGAAAAGACACCGGGGAGCTGTTTTTT. Protein sequence: CASSRRTRKDTGELFF.

The chain is built from TRBV30 and TRBJ2-3; perhaps TRBD2 as D (5 bases). The CDR3 contains 14 residues. The germline V gene has CDR1 GTSNPN and CDR2 SVGIG (reference sequence). Trimming shortened V by 2 bases and J by 1 base, and 10 bases separated the two germline ends. This chain's CDR3 is CAWSKTTRTDTQYF. The DNA of the CDR3 is TGTGCCTGGAGTAAGACTACCCGCACAGATACGCAGTATTTT.

CDR3 sequence (DNA): TGCGCCAGCAGCCGGGATACAGGGGGCGCAGGAAACATTCAGTACTTC. It translates to CASSRDTGGAGNIQYF. The V and J genes are TRBV5-1 and TRBJ2-4, with TRBD1 matching over 9 bases. The V gene's germline CDR1 is SGHRS and CDR2 YFSETQ. V shed 4 bases, J shed 6 bases, and the junction held 11 bases outside the gene matches. There are 16 residues in the CDR3.

This chain uses TRBV7-9 with TRBJ2-6; 8 bases are shared with TRBD2. The CDR3 sequence is 18 residues long. Germline V CDR1 and CDR2: SEHNR, FQNEAQ (reference sequence). After removal of 5 bases from V and 0 bases from J, the junction contained 9 bases not matched to a gene. The CDR3, as DNA: TGTGCCAGCAGCCCCTTAGCGGGGCCCTCCTCTGGGGCCAACGTCCTGACTTTC. This translates into CASSPLAGPSSGANVLTF.

This rearrangement joins TRBV4-1 to TRBJ2-2; tentative D call: TRBD1 (6 bases). CDR1 is MGHRA, CDR2 YSYEKL, per germline. This CDR3 contains 20 residues. Trimming pared 0 bases from V and 5 bases from J, leaving 25 bases between. CDR3 DNA: TGCGCCAGCAGCCAAGAAAGGGTTTGGGGACACATTGGAACTACCGGGGAGCTGTTTTTT. It is translated as CASSQERVWGHIGTTGELFF.

This clone is medium-sized. The chain carries TRBV5-1 and TRBJ1-4, with D possibly being TRBD1 (6 bases). CDR1 is SGHRS, CDR2 YFSETQ, per germline. The CDR3 is 14 amino acids. The germline V and J ends were trimmed by 0 bases and 14 bases, with 17 bases remaining between them. The CDR3: CASSLDPLDSRLFF. The CDR3 DNA follows: TGCGCCAGCAGCTTGGATCCCTTGGACAGCCGCCTGTTTTTT.

J is TRBJ2-1 and V is TRBV5-4; TRBD1 matches 8 bases. The CDR3 extends over 15 amino acids. Trimming took 6 bases from V and 10 from J; bases not matched to a gene: 15. In germline, CDR1 is SGHNT, CDR2 YYREEE (reference sequence). The CDR3 reads CASTLSPTGEKEQFF. The DNA for the CDR3 is TGTGCCAGCACCCTGTCACCGACAGGGGAGAAGGAGCAGTTCTTC. Full variable domain (missing parts from reference TRBV5-4 and TRBJ2-1): ETGVTQSPTHLIKTRGQQVTLRCSSQSGHNTVSWYQQALGQGPQFIFQYYREEENGRGNFPPRFSGLQFPNYSSELNVNALELDDSALYLCASTLSPTGEKEQFFGPGTRLTVL.

The CDR3 nucleotides are TGTGCCAGCAGCCTATACAGGGGCCTTGCCTACAATGAGCAGTTCTTC. It codes for CASSLYRGLAYNEQFF. This chain joins TRBV5-8 and TRBJ2-1, with TRBD1 identical over 7 bases. The J segment lost 2 bases and the V segment lost 4 bases, leaving 9 bases of the junction unmatched. The CDR3 consists of 16 residues. Per the germline V gene, CDR1 is SGHTS and CDR2 is YDEGEE. Drawing the rest from reference TRBV5-8 and TRBJ2-1, the complete variable domain is EAGVTQSPTHLIKTRGQQATLRCSPISGHTSVYWYQQALGLGLQFLLWYDEGEERNRGNFPPRFSGRQFPNYSSELNVNALELEDSALYLCASSLYRGLAYNEQFFGPGTRLTVL.

This chain links TRBV2 with TRBJ1-1, with a possible D match to TRBD1 (6 bases). V dropped 5 bases and J dropped 4 bases, with 11 bases sitting between them. CDR1 is SNHLY, CDR2 FYNNEI, per germline. The CDR3 loop spans 13 amino acids. CDR3 sequence (DNA): TGTGCCAGCAGTATGGCAGGGGCCACTGAAGCTTTCTTT. Translated, it gives CASSMAGATEAFF.

The chain links TRBV6-5 to TRBJ2-5, with 7 bases identical to TRBD2. Germline values: CDR1 MNHEY, CDR2 SVGAGI. The CDR3 is 14 amino acids. The V gene end was trimmed by 0 bases and the J gene end by 6 bases; junction bases not matched to a gene: 4. Written as DNA, the CDR3 is TGTGCCAGCAGTTACTCGGGAGGGGCCAAGACCCAGTACTTC. It yields the protein CASSYSGGAKTQYF.

The rearrangement joins TRBV4-2 to TRBJ1-5; a weak D match, TRBD1 (6 bases). The CDR3 sequence is 16 residues long. Germline V gene lookup returns CDR1 LGHNA and CDR2 YNFKEQ. V was shortened by 0 bases and J by 2 bases, with 11 bases between the two germline ends. Written as DNA, the CDR3 is TGTGCCAGCAGCCAAGAGCCAGGGGAGGGCAATCAGCCCCAGCATTTT. This sequence encodes CASSQEPGEGNQPQHF.

The chain links TRBV5-4 to TRBJ2-7; D is possibly TRBD1 (5 bases). CDR1 SGHNT and CDR2 YYREEE come from the germline V gene (reference sequence). The CDR3 consists of 15 residues. V was shortened by 1 base and J by 4 bases, with 15 bases between the two germline ends. The CDR3 is CASSLLADILYEQYF. In DNA form, the CDR3 reads TGTGCCAGCAGCTTGTTGGCGGACATCCTTTACGAGCAGTACTTC.

The chain employs TRBV27 and TRBJ2-3; D gene uncertain. The ends were cut back, 2 bases at V and 0 bases at J, with 9 bases in the middle. Germline lookup yields CDR1 MNHEY and CDR2 SMNVEV (reference sequence). This CDR3 spans 15 amino acids. The CDR3 sequence: CASSLQPTSTDTQYF. CDR3 coding DNA: TGTGCCAGCAGTTTACAGCCCACTAGCACAGATACGCAGTATTTT.

This clone was seen once. This chain uses TRBV5-5 with TRBJ2-2; 7 nucleotides align to TRBD1. Germline V gene data show CDR1 as SGHKS and CDR2 as YYEKEE (reference sequence). This CDR3 spans 16 amino acids. J gave up 4 bases and V 0 bases, and 6 bases lay outside the gene matches. The CDR3 loop reads CASSLVTGVSTGELFF. CDR3 DNA: TGTGCCAGCAGCTTGGTTACAGGGGTCAGCACCGGGGAGCTGTTTTTT.

This chain links TRBV12-5 with TRBJ2-2, with D perhaps matching TRBD1 (5 bases). The CDR3 consists of 15 residues. V dropped 4 bases and J dropped 6 bases, with 15 bases sitting between them. The germline V gene has CDR1 LGHNT and CDR2 FRNRAP. This CDR3 reads CASGSPGRVAGELFF. CDR3 in DNA: TGTGCTAGTGGTTCCCCCGGCAGGGTAGCCGGGGAGCTGTTTTTT.

V is TRBV9 and J is TRBJ2-5; D possibly corresponds to TRBD2 (6 bases). V was clipped by 1 base and J by 3 bases, with 7 bases between them. The germline V gene has CDR1 SGDLS and CDR2 YYNGEE. The length of the CDR3 is 13 residues. CDR3 in amino acids: CASSVRGKETQYF. CDR3 bases: TGTGCCAGCAGCGTACGGGGGAAAGAGACCCAGTACTTC. Supplemented by reference TRBV9 and TRBJ2-5, the full variable domain reads DSGVTQTPKHLITATGQRVTLRCSPRSGDLSVYWYQQSLDQGLQFLIQYYNGEERAKGNILERFSAQQFPDLHSELNLSSLELGDSALYFCASSVRGKETQYFGPGTRLLVL.